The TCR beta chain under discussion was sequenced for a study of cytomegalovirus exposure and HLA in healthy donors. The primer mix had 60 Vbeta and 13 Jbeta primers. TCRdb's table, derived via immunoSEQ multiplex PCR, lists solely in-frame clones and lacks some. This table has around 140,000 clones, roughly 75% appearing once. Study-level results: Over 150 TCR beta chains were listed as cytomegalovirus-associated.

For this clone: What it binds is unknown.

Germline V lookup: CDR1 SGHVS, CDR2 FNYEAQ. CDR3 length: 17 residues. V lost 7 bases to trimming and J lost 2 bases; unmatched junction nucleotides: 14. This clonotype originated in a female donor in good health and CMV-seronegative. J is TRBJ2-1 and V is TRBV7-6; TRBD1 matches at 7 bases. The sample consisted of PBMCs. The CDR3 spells CASTKSTGVSPYNEQFF. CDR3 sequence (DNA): TGTGCCAGCACCAAAAGTACAGGGGTGTCTCCCTACAATGAGCAGTTCTTC.